Listed here are 7 T cell receptor beta chains from one sample, sequenced in a study of tumor and adjacent non-tumor tissue in lung cancer. No cell sorting was done before RNA was extracted from the tissue. The library came from three nested PCR rounds adapted from ARM-PCR protocols. Each CDR3 protein gets one entry after TCRdb re-called the multiplex PCR reads with MiXCR. The top ten clones hold almost 25% of a sample with roughly 220,000 distinct CDR3 sequences, about 71% of them seen once. The specimen sequenced was lung tumor tissue. These receptor sequences come from a man in his 60s with non-small cell lung cancer.

The rearrangement uses TRBV28 and TRBJ2-3, with no clear D. V lost 5 bases and J 5 bases, leaving 8 bases between the germline ends. Germline-derived CDR1 and CDR2 are MDHEN and SYDVKM. The CDR3 consists of 12 residues. In nucleotides, the CDR3 is TGTGCCAGCAGTCCAAACGGAGATACGCAGTATTTT. This codes for CASSPNGDTQYF.

The CDR3 DNA reads TGTGCCAGCAGCGTAGACGGACTAGATTTCAACGAGCAGTACTTC. Its translation is CASSVDGLDFNEQYF. This chain uses TRBV9 with TRBJ2-7; TRBD2 aligns across 7 bases. CDR1 and CDR2 (germline): SGDLS, YYNGEE. The length of the CDR3 is 15 residues. Trimming at V came to 0 bases and at J to 5 bases, leaving 8 bases not matched to a gene.

The CDR3 bases are TGTGCCAGCAGATACCCGGCTAGTTACACCGGGGAGCTGTTTTTT. Amino acid sequence: CASRYPASYTGELFF. This rearrangement joins TRBV6-2 or TRBV6-3 to TRBJ2-2; D is uncertain. The CDR3 contains 15 residues. V shed 6 bases and J shed 3 bases, with 14 bases lying between them. CDR1 MNHEY and CDR2 SVGEGT come from the germline V gene.

Comment on this clonotype: One end of the junction varies from germline; a read error may be responsible. The chain employs TRBV20-1 and TRBJ1-1; possibly TRBD1 for D (5 bases). Germline CDR1 is DFQATT and CDR2 is SNEGSKA (reference sequence). The CDR3 loop spans 14 amino acids. The CDR3 reads CNAARGGTNTEAFF. CDR3 in DNA: TGCAATGCTGCGCGGGGCGGAACGAACACTGAAGCTTTCTTT.

About this clonotype: A much larger clone differs from this one at a single base, so this may be a read error. The chain couples TRBV12-3 or TRBV12-4 to TRBJ2-7, with 8 bases matching TRBD2. The CDR3 covers 16 residues. In nucleotides, the CDR3 is TGTGTCAGCAGTTTAAGAGCTAGCGGGCTCGGCTACGAGCAGTACTTC. It yields the protein CVSSLRASGLGYEQYF.

About this clonotype itself: Mismatch with germline at one junction end may stem from a read error. The chain carries TRBV20-1 and TRBJ1-4; 11 nucleotides align to TRBD1. Germline V gene data show CDR1 as DFQATT and CDR2 as SNEGSKA (reference sequence). The CDR3 consists of 14 residues. CDR3 in DNA: TGCAGAGCTAGAGGGACAGGGGGACTAGAAAAACTGTTTTTT. Translating it yields CRARGTGGLEKLFF.

A word on this clonotype: A read error may explain this, as a much larger clone is one base away. The V and J genes are TRBV20-1 and TRBJ1-3; a weak D match, TRBD1 (6 bases). The germline V gene has CDR1 DFQATT and CDR2 SNEGSKA (reference sequence). The CDR3 is 17 amino acids. The CDR3 reads CSARDPRTTGSGDTIYF. DNA of the CDR3: TGCAGTGCTAGAGATCCCAGAACGACAGGCTCTGGAGACACCATATATTTT.